This TCR beta chain was obtained from a study of immune heterogeneity within non-small cell lung tumors. V was clipped by 4 bases and J by 3 bases; unmatched bases: 4. CDR1 LGHDT and CDR2 YNNKEL come from the germline V gene (reference sequence). The CDR3 spans 14 residues. This clonotype was counted at least ten times. Genomic DNA extracted from bulk tumor tissue served as template. A total of roughly 620 ng was used per sample. Several biopsies per primary tumor, spaced far apart, were taken during surgery. Curative surgery was performed on patients who had untreated, newly diagnosed non-small cell lung cancer. The TCR beta CDR3 region underwent multiplex PCR amplification with 32 V and 13 J primers. Using its own MiXCR run on the multiplex PCR reads, TCRdb lists one record per CDR3 protein. This sample has fewer than 15,000 distinct CDR3 sequences; about 23% occur once, and the top ten carry around 15%.

The receptor was derived from a man aged 45 to 65 with non-small cell lung cancer. The V gene is TRBV3-1, the J gene TRBJ1-2, with 8 bases aligning to TRBD1. The sequenced sample consisted of lung tumor tissue. CDR3 nucleotide sequence: TGTGCCAGCAGCCTTGGGGGACAGGACTATGGCTACACCTTC. As protein: CASSLGGQDYGYTF.